These T cell receptor beta chains were read from a single sample in a study of blood T cell repertoires in COVID-19. The assay was immunoSEQ multiplex PCR, and TCRdb's table has in-frame clones only and misses some. The table shows around 230,000 clones, with 83% occurring only once. Sample: peripheral blood. Receptors originate from a middle-aged woman with active or convalescent COVID-19. Both conserved end residues are part of each CDR3. The D gene is left open where the match is weak. A row's size may be missing; if present it is once, few, many or a size class.

clone size: NA
V gene: TRBV6-1
D gene: NA
J gene: TRBJ2-5
CDR3 protein: CASSEVGSGLAPAPQKTQYF
CDR3 DNA: TGTGCCAGCAGTGAAGTCGGATCTGGACTCGCACCAGCCCCCCAGAAGACCCAGTACTTC

clone size: few
V gene: TRBV25-1
D gene: NA
J gene: TRBJ1-2
CDR3 protein: CASSALRGGYTF
CDR3 DNA: TGTGCCAGCAGTGCCCTGCGTGGTGGCTACACCTTC

clone size: NA
V gene: TRBV24-1
D gene: TRBD1
J gene: TRBJ1-1
CDR3 protein: CATSSGGNTEAFF
CDR3 DNA: TGTGCCACCAGTTCAGGGGGGAACACTGAAGCTTTCTTT

clone size: NA
V gene: TRBV15
D gene: NA
J gene: TRBJ1-1
CDR3 protein: CATSTGFGNTEAFF
CDR3 DNA: TGTGCCACCAGCACAGGATTTGGGAACACTGAAGCTTTCTTT

clone size: once
V gene: TRBV6-5
D gene: TRBD2
J gene: TRBJ2-5
CDR3 protein: CASSRSGRAAETQYF
CDR3 DNA: TGTGCCAGCAGTCGTAGCGGGAGGGCCGCGGAGACCCAGTACTTC

clone size: NA
V gene: TRBV30
D gene: NA
J gene: TRBJ2-7
CDR3 protein: CAWSVPQVSYEQYF
CDR3 DNA: TGTGCCTGGAGTGTGCCCCAGGTGTCCTACGAGCAGTACTTC

clone size: once
V gene: TRBV11-3
D gene: TRBD1
J gene: TRBJ2-1
CDR3 protein: CASSSMTGVKYNEQFF
CDR3 DNA: TGTGCCAGCAGCTCCATGACAGGGGTGAAATACAATGAGCAGTTCTTC

clone size: NA
V gene: TRBV5-4
D gene: TRBD2
J gene: TRBJ2-3
CDR3 protein: CANSGAGASDTQYF
CDR3 DNA: TGTGCCAATAGTGGAGCGGGGGCCTCAGATACGCAGTATTTT

clone size: NA
V gene: TRBV4-3
D gene: NA
J gene: TRBJ2-7
CDR3 protein: CASSRKVQGYEQYF
CDR3 DNA: TGCGCCAGCAGCCGGAAAGTACAGGGTTACGAGCAGTACTTC

clone size: few
V gene: TRBV24-1
D gene: TRBD2
J gene: TRBJ2-7
CDR3 protein: CATSDPASGSYEQYF
CDR3 DNA: TGTGCCACCAGTGATCCGGCTAGCGGATCCTACGAGCAGTACTTC

clone size: NA
V gene: TRBV3-1/TRBV3-2
D gene: NA
J gene: TRBJ2-7
CDR3 protein: CASSQDGRGFDGEQYF
CDR3 DNA: TGTGCCAGCAGCCAAGATGGGAGAGGGTTTGACGGCGAGCAGTACTTC

clone size: NA
V gene: TRBV30
D gene: TRBD1
J gene: TRBJ1-5
CDR3 protein: CAWSRDSNQPQHF
CDR3 DNA: TGTGCCTGGAGCCGGGACAGTAATCAGCCCCAGCATTTT

clone size: NA
V gene: TRBV29-1
D gene: TRBD1
J gene: TRBJ1-4
CDR3 protein: CSVAKEGAEEKLFF
CDR3 DNA: TGCAGCGTTGCTAAGGAGGGGGCGGAAGAAAAACTGTTTTTT